A single sample is the source of the 31 T cell receptor beta chains below, sequenced in a study of sequential checkpoint blockade in melanoma. Sample treatment: randomized to nivolumab then ipilimumab (arm A) or the reverse (arm B). Clones were read by immunoSEQ multiplex PCR, and TCRdb kept only the in-frame ones, dropping some. Of about 9,200 clones listed, roughly 25% were seen once; the top ten hold roughly 10%. The sample was tumor tissue (inferred from file names), taken from a patient given nivolumab and ipilimumab in sequence. The receptors derive from a human donor with melanoma.

In its sample, this clone is medium-sized. DNA of the CDR3: TGTGCCAGCATGAGAGATTCGGGCAATCAGCCCCAGCATTTT. It codes for CASMRDSGNQPQHF. The V call is TRBV28, the J call TRBJ1-5, with D unresolved. Germline V gene sequence: CDR1 MDHEN, CDR2 SYDVKM. The CDR3 contains 14 residues. V was pared by 7 bases and J by 2 bases, with 12 bases between.

The rearrangement links TRBV28 to TRBJ2-3, with a weak D call TRBD2 (7 bases). The V gene's germline CDR1 is MDHEN and CDR2 SYDVKM. Trimming removed 3 bases at V and 3 bases at J, with 13 bases between. The CDR3 loop spans 15 amino acids. The CDR3 nucleotides are TGTGCCAGCAGTTTGGGGGGGGCGGGGACAGATACGCAGTATTTT. Its translation is CASSLGGAGTDTQYF. The full variable domain, in which reference TRBV28 and TRBJ2-3 provide the parts outside the CDR3, is DVKVTQSSRYLVKRTGEKVFLECVQDMDHENMFWYRQDPGLGLRLIYFSYDVKMKEKGDIPEGYSVSREKKERFSLILESASTNQTSMYLCASSLGGAGTDTQYFGPGTRLTVL.

This clone was seen a handful of times. V gene TRBV28 combines with J gene TRBJ1-2; possible D gene TRBD1, 5 bases. The V and J ends lost 6 bases and 5 bases respectively, with 10 bases between them. Germline V gene lookup returns CDR1 MDHEN and CDR2 SYDVKM. The CDR3 sequence is 12 residues long. The CDR3, as DNA: TGTGCCAGCAGCCTGCGGGGGTATGGCTACACCTTC. As protein: CASSLRGYGYTF.

This clone has just a few counts. The CDR3 region is CASSADRASYEQYF. The CDR3 nucleotides are TGTGCCAGCAGCGCTGACCGGGCGTCCTACGAGCAGTACTTC. The chain uses TRBV11-3 and TRBJ2-7; no clear D. V gave up 5 bases and J gave up 1 base, with 12 bases separating them. Germline CDR1 SGHNT, CDR2 YENEEA. This CDR3 spans 14 amino acids.

The chain combines TRBV6-8 with TRBJ2-3; tentatively, D is TRBD1 or TRBD2 (6 bases each). This CDR3 comprises 15 residues. The germline V and J ends were trimmed by 0 bases and 8 bases, with 15 bases remaining between them. The germline CDR1 and CDR2 sequences are MNHGY and SAAAGT. This CDR3 is CASSYSAGGRGTQYF. For the CDR3, the DNA is TGTGCCAGCAGTTACTCAGCCGGGGGCCGCGGTACGCAGTATTTT.

The rearrangement uses TRBV1 and TRBJ1-1; the listed D gene, TRBD1, was not tested against the DNA. TRBV1 is described as a pseudogene. The CDR3 is 16 residues long. Here the CDR3 DNA reads TGCGCCAGCAGCCCCGGACAGGGTAGAATGGGCACTGAAGCTTTCTTT. Its protein product is CASSPGQGRMGTEAFF.

The chain combines TRBV28 with TRBJ1-6; no firm D call. Trimming removed 3 bases from V and 7 bases from J, with 7 bases in between. From germline, CDR1 is MDHEN and CDR2 SYDVKM. The CDR3 runs 13 residues. The CDR3 loop reads CASSFTQNSPLHF. The DNA for the CDR3 is TGTGCCAGCAGTTTCACACAGAATTCACCCCTCCACTTT.

In its sample, this clone was seen a few times. CDR3 region: CASSPGGARSYEQYF. The CDR3 nucleotides read TGTGCCAGCAGCCCGGGGGGAGCCAGATCCTACGAGCAGTACTTC. The genes are TRBV11-3 and TRBJ2-7; 7 bases are a match to TRBD2. The CDR3 length is 15 residues. Germline CDR1 reads SGHNT; CDR2 reads YENEEA. V was clipped by 5 bases and J by 1 base; unmatched bases: 8. The full variable domain, completed using reference TRBV11-3 and TRBJ2-7, is EAGVVQSPRYKIIEKKQPVAFWCNPISGHNTLYWYLQNLGQGPELLIRYENEEAVDDSQLPKDRFSAERLKGVDSTLKIQPAELGDSAVYLCASSPGGARSYEQYFGPGTRLTVT.

The chain employs TRBV28 and TRBJ2-6; 8 bases align to TRBD1. Looked up from germline, CDR1 is MDHEN and CDR2 is SYDVKM. This CDR3 has 17 residues. Trimming took 6 bases from V and 1 from J; bases not matched to a gene: 8. The CDR3 DNA reads TGTGCCAGCAGCCACGGACAGGGCCTTTCTGGGGCCAACGTCCTGACTTTC. It is translated as CASSHGQGLSGANVLTF.

The chain links TRBV6-8 to TRBJ2-1; D is unresolved. Per the germline V gene, CDR1 is MNHGY and CDR2 is SAAAGT. With 0 bases removed from V and 5 bases from J, the gap between germline ends came to 8 bases. The CDR3 has 14 amino acids. CDR3 sequence reads: CASSYSYTDNEQFF. The CDR3 DNA reads TGTGCCAGCAGTTACTCCTACACAGACAATGAGCAGTTCTTC.

This clone was recorded a few times. The rearrangement links TRBV9 to TRBJ2-3; D gene unclear. Germline values: CDR1 SGDLS, CDR2 YYNGEE. CDR3 length: 15 residues. V was pared by 4 bases and J by 2 bases, with 14 bases between. The CDR3 nucleotides are TGTGCCAGCAGCCCAAGTGGGCGTAACACAGATACGCAGTATTTT. This sequence encodes CASSPSGRNTDTQYF.

This clone was picked up one time. Written as DNA, the CDR3 is TGTGCCAGTACAGGGGGCTACGAGCAGTACTTC. Amino acid sequence: CASTGGYEQYF. The chain has TRBV19 and TRBJ2-7, with 7 bases lining up with TRBD1. The CDR3 is 11 amino acids. V trimming: 7 bases; J trimming: 3 bases; junction bases outside the gene matches: 0. Germline lookup yields CDR1 LNHDA and CDR2 SQIVND (reference sequence).

V usage is TRBV6-8 and J usage is TRBJ1-4; 7 nucleotides line up with TRBD1. This CDR3 comprises 12 residues. The germline V gene has CDR1 MNHGY and CDR2 SAAAGT. With V trimmed by 6 bases and J by 10 bases, 5 bases remained unmatched. CDR3 sequence reads: CASRTGEGKLFF. The CDR3, as DNA: TGTGCCAGCAGAACAGGGGAGGGAAAACTGTTTTTT.

This chain connects TRBV18 to TRBJ2-7; possibly TRBD2 for D (5 bases). Trimming took off 6 bases at V and 0 bases at J, with 9 bases between the two ends. The CDR3 consists of 13 residues. The germline V gene has CDR1 KGHSH and CDR2 LQKENI. The CDR3 here is CASSDGNSYEQYF. Here the CDR3 DNA reads TGTGCCAGCTCGGACGGGAACTCCTACGAGCAGTACTTC.

The rearrangement uses TRBV10-3 and TRBJ1-6, with TRBD1 identical over 11 bases. Germline-derived CDR1 and CDR2 are ENHRY and SYGVKD. V shed 6 bases and J 6 bases; nucleotides not matched to a gene: 4. The CDR3 loop spans 15 amino acids. The CDR3 loop is CAIRTGTGGNSPLHF. DNA for the CDR3: TGTGCCATCAGGACGGGGACAGGGGGTAATTCACCCCTCCACTTT.

This clone occurred many times. This rearrangement joins TRBV11-3 to TRBJ2-2; D may be TRBD1 or TRBD2 (6 bases each). Germline values: CDR1 SGHNT, CDR2 YENEEA. V was trimmed by 2 bases and J by 1 base, leaving 11 bases between them. The CDR3 spans 16 residues. The CDR3 region is CASSLPGARNTGELFF. DNA for the CDR3: TGTGCCAGCAGCTTACCGGGGGCAAGGAACACCGGGGAGCTGTTTTTT. The entire variable domain, with the rest obtained from reference TRBV11-3 and TRBJ2-2, is as follows: EAGVVQSPRYKIIEKKQPVAFWCNPISGHNTLYWYLQNLGQGPELLIRYENEEAVDDSQLPKDRFSAERLKGVDSTLKIQPAELGDSAVYLCASSLPGARNTGELFFGEGSRLTVL.

This clone was seen only a few times. The CDR3 is CASSLEGTDQPQHF. CDR3 nucleotides: TGTGCCAGCAGCTTAGAAGGAACTGATCAGCCCCAGCATTTT. The chain links TRBV11-3 to TRBJ1-5; D not resolved. This CDR3 spans 14 amino acids. The germline V and J ends were trimmed by 0 bases and 5 bases, with 8 bases remaining between them. The germline CDR1 and CDR2 sequences are SGHNT and YENEEA.

This clone showed up just a few times. The V call is TRBV14, the J call TRBJ1-3; weak D call: TRBD1 (5 bases). The length of the CDR3 is 14 residues. From germline, CDR1 is SGHDN and CDR2 FVKESK. V was shortened by 2 bases and J by 3 bases, with 8 bases between the two germline ends. The CDR3, as DNA: TGTGCCAGCAGCCAATGGGGCCTTGGAAACACCATATATTTT. It encodes CASSQWGLGNTIYF.

This clone has only a few counts. V is TRBV6-8 and J is TRBJ1-1; TRBD1 matches 7 bases. Germline-derived CDR1 and CDR2 are MNHGY and SAAAGT. The V segment lost 10 bases and the J segment 11 bases; nucleotides outside the gene matches: 19. The CDR3 covers 14 residues. CDR3 sequence: CATLSAAPEQGAFF. The CDR3 DNA reads TGTGCCACTTTATCCGCAGCTCCGGAACAGGGGGCTTTCTTT.

This chain links TRBV18 with TRBJ1-2; TRBD1 matches at 8 bases. Germline V CDR1 and CDR2: KGHSH, LQKENI. V dropped 3 bases and J dropped 8; count of bases not matched to a gene: 5. The CDR3 extends over 13 amino acids. CDR3 nucleotides: TGTGCCAGCTCACCCAGGGGGCCCCTCGGCTACACCTTC. Residues: CASSPRGPLGYTF.

The chain carries TRBV19 and TRBJ1-1; 7 bases match TRBD1. The germline V gene encodes CDR1 LNHDA and CDR2 SQIVND (reference sequence). The V segment lost 3 bases and the J segment 1 base; nucleotides outside the gene matches: 8. This CDR3 is 16 amino acids long. The chain's CDR3 is CASSMGQGVGNTEAFF. The CDR3 DNA reads as TGTGCCAGTAGTATGGGGCAGGGGGTAGGGAACACTGAAGCTTTCTTT.

This clone was counted many times. One end of the junction varies from germline; a read error may be responsible. The chain recombines TRBV6-8 with TRBJ1-1; TRBD1 aligns across 10 bases. The CDR3 has 16 residues. In germline, CDR1 is MNHGY, CDR2 SAAAGT. This CDR3 reads CAISATTGGSNTEAFF. The CDR3 DNA reads as TGTGCCATCAGTGCCACGACAGGGGGCTCCAACACTGAAGCTTTCTTT.

This clone was seen at least ten times. V usage is TRBV7-4 and J usage is TRBJ2-7, with 8 nucleotides matching TRBD1. The J segment lost 3 bases and the V segment lost 4 bases, leaving 11 bases of the junction unmatched. The CDR3 sequence is 16 residues long. CDR1 is SGHVT, CDR2 SQSDAQ, per germline. The CDR3 here is CASSSGTGVLIYEQYF. The CDR3 DNA is TGTGCCAGCAGCTCCGGGACAGGCGTCCTCATCTACGAGCAGTACTTC.

This clone was seen more than once but under ten times. This chain connects TRBV11-3 to TRBJ2-3; 8 bases fit TRBD2. The V gene's germline CDR1 is SGHNT and CDR2 YENEEA. The CDR3 runs 17 residues. Trimming removed 0 bases from V and 2 bases from J; junction bases left unmatched: 7. The CDR3 region has the DNA TGTGCCAGCAGCTTAGAGGTGGCGGGGGGATTCACAGATACGCAGTATTTT. This translates into CASSLEVAGGFTDTQYF.

This clone was picked up many times. The rearrangement links TRBV11-3 to TRBJ1-4; TRBD1 is a possible D gene (6 bases). V was trimmed by 3 bases and J by 0 bases, leaving 20 bases between them. Looked up from germline, CDR1 is SGHNT and CDR2 is YENEEA. The CDR3 has 19 amino acids. The chain's CDR3 is CASSLATGLYKATNEKLFF. The CDR3 nucleotides read TGTGCCAGCAGCTTGGCGACAGGCCTCTATAAAGCAACTAATGAAAAACTGTTTTTT.

The genes are TRBV5-1 and TRBJ2-5, with a tentative D call TRBD2 (5 bases). The CDR3 is 14 residues long. Germline lookup yields CDR1 SGHRS and CDR2 YFSETQ. V lost 4 bases and J lost 0, with 10 bases in between. CDR3 bases: TGCGCCAGCAGCCCAGGACTGGACCAAGAGACCCAGTACTTC. Protein: CASSPGLDQETQYF.

This clone is medium-sized by share. The chain combines TRBV9 with TRBJ2-7; no firm D call. There are 14 residues in the CDR3. From germline, CDR1 is SGDLS and CDR2 YYNGEE. V was clipped by 3 bases and J by 1 base, with 11 bases between them. The CDR3 loop reads CASSAASDSYEQYF. The CDR3 bases are TGTGCCAGCAGCGCCGCAAGTGATTCCTACGAGCAGTACTTC. Looking up the rest from reference TRBV9 and TRBJ2-7 gives the full variable domain: DSGVTQTPKHLITATGQRVTLRCSPRSGDLSVYWYQQSLDQGLQFLIQYYNGEERAKGNILERFSAQQFPDLHSELNLSSLELGDSALYFCASSAASDSYEQYFGPGTRLTVT.

The CDR3 protein is CASSPGLSGNTIYF. As DNA, the CDR3 is TGTGCCAGCAGCCCTGGGCTCTCTGGAAACACCATATATTTT. The chain links TRBV28 to TRBJ1-3; unclear D gene. Per germline, CDR1 MDHEN and CDR2 SYDVKM. The CDR3 totals 14 residues. The germline V and J ends were trimmed by 6 bases and 0 bases, with 9 bases remaining between them.

This chain joins TRBV19 and TRBJ1-5, with 9 bases lining up with TRBD1. V dropped 7 bases and J dropped 7; count of bases not matched to a gene: 8. Germline assignment: CDR1 LNHDA and CDR2 SQIVND (reference sequence). The CDR3 loop spans 14 amino acids. CDR3 DNA: TGTGCCAGTACCCCGGGACAGGGCGCCCAGCCCCAGCATTTT. This sequence encodes CASTPGQGAQPQHF.

CDR3 protein: CASSLDWKLYGYTF. CDR3 nucleotide sequence: TGTGCCAGCAGCCTGGACTGGAAGCTCTATGGCTACACCTTC. The V call is TRBV6-8, the J call TRBJ1-2; D uncertain. The CDR3 runs 14 residues. The germline V and J ends were trimmed by 6 bases and 4 bases, with 15 bases remaining between them. The germline V gene encodes CDR1 MNHGY and CDR2 SAAAGT.

This chain connects TRBV19 to TRBJ1-1; D is uncertain. V was pared by 3 bases and J by 1 base, with 18 bases between. The CDR3 runs to 17 residues. In germline, CDR1 is LNHDA, CDR2 SQIVND (reference sequence). The CDR3 sequence is CASSISVQTTGNTEAFF. Written as DNA, the CDR3 is TGTGCCAGTAGTATCTCTGTTCAGACCACCGGGAACACTGAAGCTTTCTTT. Full variable domain (missing parts from reference TRBV19 and TRBJ1-1): DGGITQSPKYLFRKEGQNVTLSCEQNLNHDAMYWYRQDPGQGLRLIYYSQIVNDFQKGDIAEGYSVSREKKESFPLTVTSAQKNPTAFYLCASSISVQTTGNTEAFFGQGTRLTVV.